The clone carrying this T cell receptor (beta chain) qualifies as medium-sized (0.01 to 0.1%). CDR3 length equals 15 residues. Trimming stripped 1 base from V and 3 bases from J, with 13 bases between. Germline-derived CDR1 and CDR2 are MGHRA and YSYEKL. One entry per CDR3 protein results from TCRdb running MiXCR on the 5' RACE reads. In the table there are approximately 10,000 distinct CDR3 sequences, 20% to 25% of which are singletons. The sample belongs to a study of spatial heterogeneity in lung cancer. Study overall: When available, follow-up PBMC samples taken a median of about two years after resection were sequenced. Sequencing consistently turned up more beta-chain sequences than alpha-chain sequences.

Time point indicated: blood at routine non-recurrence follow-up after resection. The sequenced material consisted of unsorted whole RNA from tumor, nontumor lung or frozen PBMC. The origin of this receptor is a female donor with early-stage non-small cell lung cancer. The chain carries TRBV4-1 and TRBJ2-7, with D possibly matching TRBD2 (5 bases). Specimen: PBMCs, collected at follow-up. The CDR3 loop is CASSQAPGTGYEQYF. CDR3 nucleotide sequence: TGCGCCAGCAGCCAAGCCCCGGGAACGGGCTACGAGCAGTACTTC.